This T cell receptor beta chain was recovered during a study of blood T cell repertoires in COVID-19. The CDR3 extends over 16 amino acids. J was trimmed by 2 bases and V by 3 bases; bases with no gene match: 2. Germline V gives CDR1 SGHNT, CDR2 YYREEE (reference sequence). Authors' methods: Amplification from reference gene primers served as the basis for estimated nucleated cell counts. Measured with immunoSEQ multiplex PCR; TCRdb has only the in-frame clones, and not every one. V and J calls and clone size are as listed in that table; D and trimming were resolved from the DNA. Of around 70,000 clones listed, 83% are singletons.

The sequence was collected from a man older than 75 with acute or convalescent COVID-19. The sequencing sample was made of peripheral blood. V gene TRBV5-4 combines with J gene TRBJ2-7; 16 positions agree with TRBD2. CDR3 coding DNA: TGTGCCAGCAGCTCCGGGACTAGCGGGAGGGCCTACGAGCAGTACTTC. Translating it yields CASSSGTSGRAYEQYF.